This TCR beta chain was identified during a study of cytomegalovirus exposure and HLA in healthy donors. General study points: Later on, an analysis found that several of the most significant clusters appeared to be linked to common viral pathogens, which included parvovirus B19.

On this clone itself: As yet, its antigen is unknown.

This CDR3 contains 16 residues. The PCR contained 60 Vbeta and 13 Jbeta primers. Per the study methods: Roughly 10 million shared chains were among the about 80 million unique TCR beta chains that a later analysis counted. The table came from immunoSEQ multiplex PCR; TCRdb's copy has only in-frame clones and leaves some out. V and J calls and clone size are copied from that table; D and trimming were computed from the DNA. The sample has approximately 160,000 clones, around four fifths seen once; the top ten hold over 4%. Sequencing was performed on PBMCs. The chain joins TRBV21-1 to TRBJ2-7; the D segment call TRBD1 is taken from the table without a DNA check. TRBV21-1 is termed a pseudogene. The TCR sequence derives from a man aged 45-65 years in good health and CMV-seropositive. The CDR3 is CASQSLMDRVLYEQYF. The DNA for the CDR3 is TGTGCCAGCCAAAGTCTAATGGACAGGGTGTTGTACGAGCAGTACTTC.